The source of this T cell receptor beta chain is a study of cytomegalovirus exposure and HLA in healthy donors. Overall study findings and caveats: High sensitivity and specificity were reportedly achieved when the classifier diagnosed cytomegalovirus status. The listing of 150 to 200 TCR beta chains classed them as cytomegalovirus-associated.

Comments on this clone: The antigen remains unidentified.

The junction had 8 bases not matched to a gene; V was cut back by 4 bases and J by 0 bases. This CDR3 spans 16 amino acids. The germline CDR1 and CDR2 sequences are SGHRS and YFSETQ. Clones were sequenced by immunoSEQ multiplex PCR, and TCRdb holds only the in-frame ones, with some missing. The sample has 100,000 to 150,000 clones, around nine tenths seen once. What was sequenced was PBMCs. The chain combines TRBV5-1 with TRBJ1-1, with 8 bases fitting TRBD1. The TCR sequence derives from a woman under 30 in good health and CMV-seronegative. The CDR3 nucleotides read TGCGCCAGCAGCCTAGGGACAGGACGCATGAACACTGAAGCTTTCTTT. Amino acid sequence: CASSLGTGRMNTEAFF.